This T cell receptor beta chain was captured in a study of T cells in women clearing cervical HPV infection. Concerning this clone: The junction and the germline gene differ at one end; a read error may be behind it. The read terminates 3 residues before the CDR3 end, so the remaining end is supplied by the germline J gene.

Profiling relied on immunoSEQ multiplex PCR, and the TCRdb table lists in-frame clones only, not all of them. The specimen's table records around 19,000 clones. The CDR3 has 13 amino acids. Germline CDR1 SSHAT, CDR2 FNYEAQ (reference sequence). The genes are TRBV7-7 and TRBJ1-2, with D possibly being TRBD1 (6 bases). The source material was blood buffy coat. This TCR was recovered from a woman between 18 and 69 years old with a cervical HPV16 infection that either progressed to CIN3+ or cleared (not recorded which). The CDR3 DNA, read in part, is TGTGCTAGCAGCTTTCAGGGGTCAGATACC. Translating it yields CASSFQGSDT. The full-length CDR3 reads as CASSFQGSDTYTF.